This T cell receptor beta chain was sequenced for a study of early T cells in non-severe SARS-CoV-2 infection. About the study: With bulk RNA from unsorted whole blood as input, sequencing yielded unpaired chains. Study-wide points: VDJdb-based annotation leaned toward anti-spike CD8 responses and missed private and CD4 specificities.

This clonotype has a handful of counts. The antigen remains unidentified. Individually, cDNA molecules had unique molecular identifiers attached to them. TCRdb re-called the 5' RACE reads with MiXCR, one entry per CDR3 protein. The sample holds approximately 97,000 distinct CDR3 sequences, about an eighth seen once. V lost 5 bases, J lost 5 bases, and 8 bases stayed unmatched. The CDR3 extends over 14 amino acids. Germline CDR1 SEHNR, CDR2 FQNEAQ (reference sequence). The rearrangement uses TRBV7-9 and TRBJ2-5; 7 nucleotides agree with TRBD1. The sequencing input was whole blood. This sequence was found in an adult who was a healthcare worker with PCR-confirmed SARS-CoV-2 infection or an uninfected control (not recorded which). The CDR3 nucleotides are TGTGCCAGCAGCACAACTACAGGGGATGAGACCCAGTACTTC. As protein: CASSTTTGDETQYF.